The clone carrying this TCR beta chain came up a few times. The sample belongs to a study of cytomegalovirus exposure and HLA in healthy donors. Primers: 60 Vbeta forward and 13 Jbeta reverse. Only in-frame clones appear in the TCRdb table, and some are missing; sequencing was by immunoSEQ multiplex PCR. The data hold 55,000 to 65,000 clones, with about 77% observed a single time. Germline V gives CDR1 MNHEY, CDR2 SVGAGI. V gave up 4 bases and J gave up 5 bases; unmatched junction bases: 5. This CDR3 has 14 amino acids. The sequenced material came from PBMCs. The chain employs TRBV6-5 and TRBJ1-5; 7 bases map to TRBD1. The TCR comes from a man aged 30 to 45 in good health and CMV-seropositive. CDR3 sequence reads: CASSSSTGYQPQHF. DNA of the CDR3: TGTGCCAGCAGTTCCTCGACAGGGTATCAGCCCCAGCATTTT.